This TCR beta chain emerged from a study of blood T cell repertoires in COVID-19. About the research overall: In each case, the material was cDNA or gDNA derived from T cells, B-cell-depleted T cells, or PBMCs.

V lost 5 bases and J 7 bases, leaving 21 bases between the germline ends. The germline V gene has CDR1 LGHDT and CDR2 YNNKEL (reference sequence). The length of the CDR3 is 16 residues. TCRdb's table, derived via immunoSEQ multiplex PCR, lists solely in-frame clones and lacks some. The sample includes 230,000 or so clones, around 83% seen only once; the top ten take about 2.1%. The V gene is TRBV3-1 (or the pseudogene TRBV3-2), the J gene TRBJ2-1; tentative D call: TRBD1 (6 bases). Sequencing was performed on peripheral blood. The receptor was derived from a man in his forties or fifties who had recovered from COVID-19. The CDR3 reads CASSERRTVGLNEQFF. CDR3 in DNA: TGTGCCAGCAGCGAGAGGCGGACAGTGGGGCTAAATGAGCAGTTCTTC.